This T cell receptor beta chain is drawn from a study of regulatory T cells in long-lasting Graves disease. The V and J ends lost 5 bases and 5 bases, in that order; junction bases with no gene match: 4. CDR1 is MNHNS, CDR2 SASEGT, per germline. The CDR3 consists of 14 residues. HTBI primers from iRepertoire and Arm-PCR of CDR3 regions yielded the TCR beta libraries. In the authors' methods: Looking across samples, the authors found approximately 60 TRBV and some 13 TRBJ segments. TCRdb passed the multiplex PCR reads through MiXCR, listing each CDR3 protein once. TCRdb's processing, not the study's, gives the V and J calls here. The data contain roughly 610,000 distinct CDR3 sequences, 15% to 20% of them singletons. Sample time point: newly diagnosed GD, antithyroid drugs for less than 3 months. PBMC-derived RNA was used for the TCR library. This sample also belongs to another study, concerning T cells in Graves' hyperthyroidism and ophthalmopathy. That work states: The definition of stable Graves' hyperthyroidism was no ophthalmopathy progression within 18 months.

The V call is TRBV6-1, the J call TRBJ1-5; 9 nucleotides line up with TRBD1. This clonotype was sampled from a woman in her 30s with Graves disease. The starting material was peripheral blood mononuclear cells (PBMCs), obtained at new diagnosis, from a patient treated with antithyroid drugs. CDR3 sequence reads: CASSNTGGYQPQHF. The CDR3, as DNA: TGTGCCAGCAGTAACACAGGGGGCTATCAGCCCCAGCATTTT.